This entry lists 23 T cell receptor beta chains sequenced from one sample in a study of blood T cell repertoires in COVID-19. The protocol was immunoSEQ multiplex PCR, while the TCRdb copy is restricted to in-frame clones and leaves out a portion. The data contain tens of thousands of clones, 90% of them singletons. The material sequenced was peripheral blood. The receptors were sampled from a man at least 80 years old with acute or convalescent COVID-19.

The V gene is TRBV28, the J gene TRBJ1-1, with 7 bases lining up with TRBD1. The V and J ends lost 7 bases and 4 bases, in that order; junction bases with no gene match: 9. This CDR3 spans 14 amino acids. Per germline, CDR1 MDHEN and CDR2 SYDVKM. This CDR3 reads CASTKGARGTEAFF. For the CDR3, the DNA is TGTGCCAGCACTAAGGGGGCGAGGGGCACTGAAGCTTTCTTT.

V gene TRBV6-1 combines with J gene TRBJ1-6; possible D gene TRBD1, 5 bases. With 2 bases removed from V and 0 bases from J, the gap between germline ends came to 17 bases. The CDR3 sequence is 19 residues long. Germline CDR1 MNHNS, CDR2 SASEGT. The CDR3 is CASSELAGSLSSYNSPLHF. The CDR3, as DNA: TGTGCCAGCAGTGAATTGGCAGGGTCCTTAAGCTCCTATAATTCACCCCTCCACTTT.

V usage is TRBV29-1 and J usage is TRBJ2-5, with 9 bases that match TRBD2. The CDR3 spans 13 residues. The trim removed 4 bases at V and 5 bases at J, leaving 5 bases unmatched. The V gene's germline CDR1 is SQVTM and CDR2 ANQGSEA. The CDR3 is CSVGGLAPETQYF. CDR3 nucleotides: TGCAGCGTTGGGGGACTAGCCCCGGAGACCCAGTACTTC.

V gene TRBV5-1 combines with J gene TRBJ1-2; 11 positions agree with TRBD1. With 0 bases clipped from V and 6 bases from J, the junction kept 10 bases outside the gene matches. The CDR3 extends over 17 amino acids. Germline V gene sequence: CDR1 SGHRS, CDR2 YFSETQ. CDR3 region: CASSLDGTGGIRDGYTF. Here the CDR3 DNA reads TGCGCCAGCAGCTTGGATGGGACAGGGGGGATAAGAGATGGCTACACCTTC.

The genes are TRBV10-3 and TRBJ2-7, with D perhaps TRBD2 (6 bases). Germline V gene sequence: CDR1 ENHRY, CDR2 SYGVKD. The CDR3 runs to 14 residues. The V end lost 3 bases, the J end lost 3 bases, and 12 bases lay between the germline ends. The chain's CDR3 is CAISEGRGGYEQYF. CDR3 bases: TGTGCCATCAGTGAAGGGCGGGGCGGCTACGAGCAGTACTTC.

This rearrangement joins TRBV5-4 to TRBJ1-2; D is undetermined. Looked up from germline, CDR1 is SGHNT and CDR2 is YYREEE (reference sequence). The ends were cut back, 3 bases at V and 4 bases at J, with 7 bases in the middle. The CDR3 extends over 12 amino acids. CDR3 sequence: CASSSRGYGYTF. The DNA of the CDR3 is TGTGCCAGCAGCTCCCGCGGCTATGGCTACACCTTC.

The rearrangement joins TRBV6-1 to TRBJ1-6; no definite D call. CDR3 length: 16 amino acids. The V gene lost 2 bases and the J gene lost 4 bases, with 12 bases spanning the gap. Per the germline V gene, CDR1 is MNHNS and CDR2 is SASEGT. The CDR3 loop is CASSELWGEYNSPLHF. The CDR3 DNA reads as TGTGCCAGCAGTGAATTGTGGGGAGAGTATAATTCACCCCTCCACTTT.

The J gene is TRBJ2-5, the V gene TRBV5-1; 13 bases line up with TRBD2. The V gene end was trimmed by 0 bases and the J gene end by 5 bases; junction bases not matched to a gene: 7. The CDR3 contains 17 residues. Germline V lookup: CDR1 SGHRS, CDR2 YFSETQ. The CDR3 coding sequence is TGCGCCAGCAGCTTGGGACTAGCGGGGGGAAGGATGGAGACCCAGTACTTC. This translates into CASSLGLAGGRMETQYF.

CDR3 sequence (DNA): TGTGCCAGCAGTGAACTTGGTGGGACTAGCGGGGACAATGAGCAGTTCTTC. This gives the protein CASSELGGTSGDNEQFF. The V and J genes are TRBV2 and TRBJ2-1, with 13 bases fitting TRBD2. Germline V CDR1 and CDR2: SNHLY, FYNNEI. The CDR3 covers 17 residues. The V and J ends lost 2 bases and 5 bases, in that order; junction bases with no gene match: 6.

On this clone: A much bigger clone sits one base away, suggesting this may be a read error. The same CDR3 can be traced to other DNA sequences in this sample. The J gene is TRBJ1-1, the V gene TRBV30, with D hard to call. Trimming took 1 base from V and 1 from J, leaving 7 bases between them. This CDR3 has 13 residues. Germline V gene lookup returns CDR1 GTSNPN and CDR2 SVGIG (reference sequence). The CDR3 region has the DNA TGTGCCTGGAGTGGGCAGGCGAACACTGAAGCTTTCTTT. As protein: CAWSGQANTEAFF.

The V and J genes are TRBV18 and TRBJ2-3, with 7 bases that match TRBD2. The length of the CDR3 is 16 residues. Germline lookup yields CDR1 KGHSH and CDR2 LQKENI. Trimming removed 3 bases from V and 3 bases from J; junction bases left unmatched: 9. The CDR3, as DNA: TGTGCCAGCTCACCTGAAATTGGGCGGGGGACAGATACGCAGTATTTT. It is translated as CASSPEIGRGTDTQYF.

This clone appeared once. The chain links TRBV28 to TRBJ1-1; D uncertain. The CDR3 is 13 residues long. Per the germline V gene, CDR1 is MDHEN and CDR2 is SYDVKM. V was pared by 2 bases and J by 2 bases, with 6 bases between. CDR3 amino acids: CASSLVGNTEAFF. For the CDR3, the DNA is TGTGCCAGCAGTTTAGTGGGCAACACTGAAGCTTTCTTT.

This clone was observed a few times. The CDR3 here is CASSSGTATYNEQFF. The CDR3 region has the DNA TGTGCCAGCAGCTCTGGGACAGCGACTTACAATGAGCAGTTCTTC. The J gene is TRBJ2-1, the V gene TRBV7-2, with 7 bases aligning to TRBD1. Germline CDR1 SGHTA, CDR2 FQGNSA. Unmatched junction bases numbered 7, after V lost 4 bases and J lost 4 bases. The CDR3 is 15 residues long.

DNA of the CDR3: TGTGCCAGCAGTGGTTGGACAGGGAGGAAAGATACGCAGTATTTT. This encodes CASSGWTGRKDTQYF. This chain joins TRBV25-1 and TRBJ2-3; 8 nucleotides align to TRBD1. Germline loops: CDR1 MGHDK, CDR2 SYGVNS. The length of the CDR3 is 15 residues. J lost 5 bases, V lost 4 bases, and 8 bases had no gene match.

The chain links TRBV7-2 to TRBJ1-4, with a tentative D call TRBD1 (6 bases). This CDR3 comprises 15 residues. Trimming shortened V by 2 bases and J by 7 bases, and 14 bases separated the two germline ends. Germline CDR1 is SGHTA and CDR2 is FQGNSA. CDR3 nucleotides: TGTGCCAGCAGCTTAAGGGGGTCTGTGGGTGAAAAACTGTTTTTT. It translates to CASSLRGSVGEKLFF.

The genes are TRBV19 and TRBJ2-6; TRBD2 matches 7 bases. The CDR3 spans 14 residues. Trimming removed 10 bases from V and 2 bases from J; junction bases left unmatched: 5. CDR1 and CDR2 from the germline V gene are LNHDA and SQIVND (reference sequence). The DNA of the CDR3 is TGTGCCACCTCTCGGGGGGCTGGGGCCAACGTCCTGACTTTC. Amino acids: CATSRGAGANVLTF.

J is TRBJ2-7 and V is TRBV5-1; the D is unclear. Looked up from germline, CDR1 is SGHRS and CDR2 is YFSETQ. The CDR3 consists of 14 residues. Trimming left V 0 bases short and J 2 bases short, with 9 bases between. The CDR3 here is CASSLGTVTYEQYF. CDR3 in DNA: TGCGCCAGCAGCTTGGGTACGGTTACCTACGAGCAGTACTTC.

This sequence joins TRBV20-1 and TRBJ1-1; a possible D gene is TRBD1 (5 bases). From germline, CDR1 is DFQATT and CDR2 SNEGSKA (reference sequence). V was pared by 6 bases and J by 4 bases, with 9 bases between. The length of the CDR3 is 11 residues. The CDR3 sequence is CSAGGFTEAFF. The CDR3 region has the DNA TGCAGTGCCGGGGGGTTCACTGAAGCTTTCTTT.

In DNA, the CDR3 is TGTGCCAGCAGCCAGACCGGGACAGGGGACAATCAGCCCCAGCATTTT. Protein product: CASSQTGTGDNQPQHF. The genes are TRBV2 and TRBJ1-5; 10 nucleotides agree with TRBD1. Losses at the gene ends were 6 bases for V and 3 bases for J; bases not matched to a gene: 8. This CDR3 region has 16 residues. Germline V CDR1 and CDR2: SNHLY, FYNNEI.

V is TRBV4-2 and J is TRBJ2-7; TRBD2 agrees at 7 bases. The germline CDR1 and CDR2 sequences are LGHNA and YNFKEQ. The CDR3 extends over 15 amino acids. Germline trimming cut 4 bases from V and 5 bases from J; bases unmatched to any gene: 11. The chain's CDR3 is CASSPASGRSNEQYF. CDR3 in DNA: TGTGCCAGCAGCCCAGCTAGCGGAAGATCCAACGAGCAGTACTTC.

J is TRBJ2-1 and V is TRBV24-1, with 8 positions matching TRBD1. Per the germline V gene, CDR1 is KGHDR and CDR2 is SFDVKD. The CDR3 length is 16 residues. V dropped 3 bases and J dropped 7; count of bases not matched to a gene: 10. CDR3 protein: CATSDTHPGQGNEQFF. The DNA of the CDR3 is TGTGCCACCAGTGATACCCACCCCGGACAGGGAAATGAGCAGTTCTTC.

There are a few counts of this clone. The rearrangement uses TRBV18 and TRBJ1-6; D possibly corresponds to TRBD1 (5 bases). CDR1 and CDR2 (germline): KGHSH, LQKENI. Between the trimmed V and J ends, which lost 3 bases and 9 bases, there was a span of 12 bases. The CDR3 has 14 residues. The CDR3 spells CASSPGREGSPLHF. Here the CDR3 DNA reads TGTGCCAGCTCACCTGGCAGGGAAGGTTCACCCCTCCACTTT.

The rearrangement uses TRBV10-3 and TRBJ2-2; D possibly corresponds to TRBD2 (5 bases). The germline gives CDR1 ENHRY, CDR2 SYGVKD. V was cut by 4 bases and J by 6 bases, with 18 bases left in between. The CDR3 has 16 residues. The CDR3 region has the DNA TGTGCCATCAGTGCTATGGAGATTCTCGGGGCCGGGGAGCTGTTTTTT. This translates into CAISAMEILGAGELFF.